This T cell receptor (beta chain) was documented in a study of OX40 agonist ivuxolimab in advanced cancers. The overall study: Given to patients was ivuxolimab, an agonistic anti-OX40 (CD134) antibody. Patients assigned to dose escalation were diagnosed with hepatocellular carcinoma, melanoma, renal cell or head and neck cancer. Partial responses were recorded for three patients, including one with hepatocellular carcinoma and two with cutaneous melanoma. General study points: Part of the nonresponder group also had normalized T-cell clonal expansion that was low.

Deletions cut 0 bases from V and 1 base from J, with 5 bases between. The germline CDR1 and CDR2 sequences are SGHRS and YFSETQ. The CDR3 is 14 amino acids. Concerning this clone itself: Its antigen is undetermined.

Profiling relied on immunoSEQ multiplex PCR, and the TCRdb table lists in-frame clones only, not all of them. Of 35,000 to 45,000 clones in the sample, roughly 82% were seen once. The genes are TRBV5-1 and TRBJ1-5; the D is unclear. The sample was CD4+ or CD8+ T cells sorted from blood, taken in a trial of the OX40 agonist ivuxolimab. This receptor was obtained from an adult with an advanced solid tumor such as melanoma, head and neck, liver or kidney cancer. CDR3 nucleotides: TGCGCCAGCAGCTTGGGCGGCAGCAATCAGCCCCAGCATTTT. Amino acid sequence: CASSLGGSNQPQHF.